These T cell receptor beta chains were read from a single sample in a study of cytomegalovirus exposure and HLA in healthy donors. Generated by immunoSEQ multiplex PCR, the TCRdb table keeps only in-frame clones and is missing some. The repertoire holds about 160,000 clones, with 70% to 80% as singletons. The sequenced material came from PBMCs. These receptors all stem from a human donor in good health. Both conserved end residues are part of each CDR3. A D gene is named only where the DNA matches it firmly. Rows give clone size only sometimes, using once, few, many, or a class for an expanded clone.

D gene,clone size,V gene,CDR3 length,J gene,CDR3 DNA,CDR3 protein
TRBD1,.,TRBV6-5,13,TRBJ2-7,TGTGCCAGCAGTGGTGACAGGGGCCACGAGCAGTACTTC,CASSGDRGHEQYF
TRBD1,.,TRBV6-5,14,TRBJ2-1,TGTGCCAGCAGCAGGGGGTCTTCCTACAATGAGCAGTTCTTC,CASSRGSSYNEQFF
.,.,TRBV27,17,TRBJ1-4,TGTGCCAGCAGTTTATACCCAGGGAACAAGGCTAATGAAAAACTGTTTTTT,CASSLYPGNKANEKLFF
.,once,TRBV30,13,TRBJ1-4,TGTGCCTGGACGATGGGCAACGTTGAAAAACTGTTTTTT,CAWTMGNVEKLFF
.,.,TRBV19,12,TRBJ2-1,TGTGCCAGTAGTACCGGGGGCAATGAGCAGTTCTTC,CASSTGGNEQFF
TRBD1,few,TRBV5-5,13,TRBJ1-4,TGTGCCAGTTCCGGGACAGCTAATGAAAAACTGTTTTTT,CASSGTANEKLFF
.,.,TRBV1,17,TRBJ1-5,TGCACCAGCAGCCCACCTCGGCCCCATGCGGGCAATCAGCCCCAGCATTTT,CTSSPPRPHAGNQPQHF
.,.,TRBV5-8,14,TRBJ1-2,TGTGCCAGCAGCGGGGCGGTAGGGATCTATGGCTACACCTTC,CASSGAVGIYGYTF
.,once,TRBV18,13,TRBJ2-6,TGTGCCAGCTCGGCCTCTGGGGCCAACGTCCTGACTTTC,CASSASGANVLTF
TRBD2,.,TRBV2,16,TRBJ2-1,TGTGCCAGCAGTAGCGGGGGAGTACCCTCCTACAATGAGCAGTTCTTC,CASSSGGVPSYNEQFF
.,.,TRBV7-6,12,TRBJ1-1,TGTGCCAGCAGCCCGATAGGGGCTGAAGCTTTCTTT,CASSPIGAEAFF
TRBD1,.,TRBV28,13,TRBJ1-1,TGTGCCAGCAGCACGGGACAGCCCACTGAAGCTTTCTTT,CASSTGQPTEAFF
.,once,TRBV10-3,18,TRBJ2-1,TGTGCCATCAGTGAGCCGGGTTCTGGTGGGAGTACCAGCAATGAGCAGTTCTTC,CAISEPGSGGSTSNEQFF
.,.,TRBV27,15,TRBJ2-2,TGTGCCAGCAGTTTAGCCACGGGGAACACCGGGGAGCTGTTTTTT,CASSLATGNTGELFF
.,.,TRBV5-4,14,TRBJ2-7,TGTGCCAGCAGCTCAACCGGAGGGTCCTACGAGCAGTACTTC,CASSSTGGSYEQYF
TRBD2,once,TRBV10-3,16,TRBJ2-1,TGTGCCATCAAGGGTGGACTAGCGGGCTCCTACAATGAGCAGTTCTTC,CAIKGGLAGSYNEQFF
TRBD1,once,TRBV11-2,15,TRBJ1-1,TGTGCCAGCAGCTTAGGTACAGGGGATTGGACTGAAGCTTTCTTT,CASSLGTGDWTEAFF
TRBD1,.,TRBV6-1,16,TRBJ1-5,TGTGCCAGCAGTGCCTCCAGGGGGATCGGTGGTCAGCCCCAGCATTTT,CASSASRGIGGQPQHF
TRBD1,once,TRBV11-2,15,TRBJ1-1,TGTGCCAGCAGCTTAGACCCCGGGACAGGGAGTACAGCTTTCTTT,CASSLDPGTGSTAFF
TRBD1,few,TRBV5-1,15,TRBJ2-3,TGCGCCAGCAGCTCCGCAGGGGGCACAACAGATACGCAGTATTTT,CASSSAGGTTDTQYF
.,.,TRBV11-3,13,TRBJ2-1,TGTGCCAGCAGCTTAGCGACCCCGGGGGAGCAGTTCTTC,CASSLATPGEQFF
TRBD2,.,TRBV9,18,TRBJ2-2,TGTGCCAGCATGCCCGGACTAGCGGGAGGGCCGAGGACCGGGGAGCTGTTTTTT,CASMPGLAGGPRTGELFF
TRBD1,.,TRBV6-1,14,TRBJ2-2,TGTGCCAGCCAGAAGAGGGGGCCGGCCGGGGAGCTGTTTTTT,CASQKRGPAGELFF
.,.,TRBV4-2,15,TRBJ1-2,TGTGCCAGCAGCCAAGTGGAGGGCAGGGAGAGAGGCTACACCTTC,CASSQVEGRERGYTF
TRBD2,.,TRBV27,14,TRBJ2-7,TGTGCCAGCAGTCCCTCGGGACTACCGTGCGAGCAGTACTTC,CASSPSGLPCEQYF
TRBD2,.,TRBV27,15,TRBJ2-7,TGTGCCAGCCAAGCGGGGGCGGGTTTCACCTACGAGCAGTACTTC,CASQAGAGFTYEQYF
.,.,TRBV29-1,13,TRBJ1-2,TGCAGCGTTCCCCGCCGAACTAACTATGGCTACCCCTTC,CSVPRRTNYGYPF
.,.,TRBV11-2,14,TRBJ1-1,TGTGCCAGCAGCTTAGGGGCAGGGGTTAGTGAAGCTTTCTTT,CASSLGAGVSEAFF
.,.,TRBV6-1,12,TRBJ1-6,TGTGCCAGCAATCAGTATAATTCACCCCTCCACTTT,CASNQYNSPLHF
.,.,TRBV6-5,16,TRBJ1-3,TGTGCCAGCAGTTACTCGATACAGATCTCTGGAAACACCATATATTTT,CASSYSIQISGNTIYF
.,.,TRBV6-5,14,TRBJ1-1,TGTGCCAGCAGTTACGGGCAGCCGAACACTGAAGCTTTCTTT,CASSYGQPNTEAFF
.,.,TRBV30,12,TRBJ2-4,TGTGCCTGGAGGGAGGCCAAAAACATTCAGTACTTC,CAWREAKNIQYF
.,.,TRBV1,17,TRBJ2-7,TGCACCAGCAGCCATCGAAGAGTCAGACAGGGGCCGTACGAGCAGTACTTC,CTSSHRRVRQGPYEQYF
TRBD1,few,TRBV2,14,TRBJ1-1,TGTGCCAGCAGTTACAGGGGGCTTAACACTGAAGCTTTCTTT,CASSYRGLNTEAFF
TRBD1,few,TRBV29-1,14,TRBJ2-7,TGCAGCGTGACCCCGGGACAGGGGCTGCGGGAGCAGTACTTC,CSVTPGQGLREQYF
.,.,TRBV4-1,17,TRBJ2-1,TGCGCCAGCAGCGGGGGGGGCCGAAATTCTCCCTACAATGAGCAGTTCTTC,CASSGGGRNSPYNEQFF
TRBD1,.,TRBV19,14,TRBJ1-2,TGTGCCAGTAACTGGGACAGGGGTCGACCTGACTACACCTTC,CASNWDRGRPDYTF
TRBD1,.,TRBV4-1,14,TRBJ2-7,TGCGCCAGCAGCCCCGACAGGGGGGCCTACGAGCAGTACTTC,CASSPDRGAYEQYF
.,.,TRBV11-2,17,TRBJ1-4,TGTGCCAGCAGTCCAACTACACGCAGGGTAAGTTTTGAAAAACTGTTTTTT,CASSPTTRRVSFEKLFF
TRBD1,.,TRBV30,20,TRBJ1-1,TGTGCCTTCCTCTCCTACGCCGACAGGGGGCGTTCGGTTTTAGACACTGAAGCTTTCTTT,CAFLSYADRGRSVLDTEAFF
.,.,TRBV6-5,15,TRBJ2-7,TGTGCCAGCAGTTACACTCTCGGGGTCTCCTACGAGCAGTACTTC,CASSYTLGVSYEQYF